This TCR beta chain was sequenced in a study of cytomegalovirus exposure and HLA in healthy donors. Across the whole study: Clustering assigned 70% to 85% of the approximately 400 genotyped donors to the Caucasian-associated ancestry cluster.

Study-level results: A later analysis appeared to link common viral pathogens to several of the most significant clusters.

For this clone: The antigen remains unidentified.

The CDR3 contains 15 residues. Germline V gives CDR1 SQVTM, CDR2 ANQGSEA. Trimming cost V 8 bases and J 3 bases; bases outside gene matches: 12. With 60 Vbeta and 13 Jbeta primers, the PCR was carried out. Authors' methods: As a later analysis found, there were 80 million or so unique TCR beta chains, of which around 10 million were shared. This table comes from immunoSEQ multiplex PCR, and its TCRdb copy is limited to in-frame clones, with some not included. The DNA was the basis for D and trimming; V, J and clone size are from that table. Here the sample spans about 140,000 clones, roughly 70% being singletons.

The chain has TRBV29-1 and TRBJ1-2; TRBD1 matches 10 bases. Sequencing was performed on PBMCs. The clonotype was recovered from a man in his forties in good health and CMV-seronegative. DNA for the CDR3: TGCAGCACCGGGGGACAGGGGAGACTGGACTATGGCTACACCTTC. Its translation: CSTGGQGRLDYGYTF.